The present T cell receptor (beta chain) was sequenced within a study of cytotoxic CD8 clonotypes in ibrutinib-treated CLL. As for the study in general: Among responders, approximately 24 were partial and 2 complete; after median approximately 68 months, roughly 14 stayed remitted and approximately 12 progressed. The study's findings and limits: Shared public clonotypes were rare, and on treatment they either got smaller or stayed the same. An increase in clonality occurred at ibrutinib response, followed by a return toward baseline at progression.

Regarding this clone: Its antigen is as yet unknown.

Germline V gene lookup returns CDR1 SGHRS and CDR2 YFSETQ. The CDR3 consists of 15 residues. V lost 0 bases and J 0 bases, leaving 9 bases between the germline ends. Sequencing used immunoSEQ multiplex PCR; TCRdb keeps in-frame clones, though not all of them. The sample consists of some 84,000 clones, about 86% of them appearing once. The chain combines TRBV5-1 with TRBJ2-5; D is unresolved. Sequenced material: PBMCs, taken before ibrutinib treatment. The source of this sequence is a human donor with chronic lymphocytic leukemia. CDR3 nucleotides: TGCGCCAGCAGCTTGGCGGTCGGAAACCAAGAGACCCAGTACTTC. The encoded protein is CASSLAVGNQETQYF. Drawing the rest from reference TRBV5-1 and TRBJ2-5, the complete variable domain is KAGVTQTPRYLIKTRGQQVTLSCSPISGHRSVSWYQQTPGQGLQFLFEYFSETQRNKGNFPGRFSGRQFSNSRSEMNVSTLELGDSALYLCASSLAVGNQETQYFGPGTRLLVL.